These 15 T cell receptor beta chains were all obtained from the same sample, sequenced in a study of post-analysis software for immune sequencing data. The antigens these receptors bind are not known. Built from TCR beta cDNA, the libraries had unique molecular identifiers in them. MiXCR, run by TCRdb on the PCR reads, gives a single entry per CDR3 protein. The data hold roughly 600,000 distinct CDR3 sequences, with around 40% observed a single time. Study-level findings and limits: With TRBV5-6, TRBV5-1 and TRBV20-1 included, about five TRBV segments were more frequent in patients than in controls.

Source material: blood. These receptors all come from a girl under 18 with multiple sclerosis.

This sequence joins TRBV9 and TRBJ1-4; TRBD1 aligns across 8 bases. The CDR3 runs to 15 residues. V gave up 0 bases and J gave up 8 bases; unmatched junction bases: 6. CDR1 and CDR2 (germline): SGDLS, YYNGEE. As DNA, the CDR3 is TGTGCCAGCAGCGTAGATCCAGGGGGCGAAGAAAAACTGTTTTTT. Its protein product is CASSVDPGGEEKLFF.

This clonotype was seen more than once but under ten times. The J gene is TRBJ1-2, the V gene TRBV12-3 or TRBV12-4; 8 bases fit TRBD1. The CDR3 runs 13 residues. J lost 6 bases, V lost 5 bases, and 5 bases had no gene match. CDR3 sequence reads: CASSRTGSHGYTF. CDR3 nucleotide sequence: TGTGCCAGCAGTAGGACAGGGAGCCATGGCTACACCTTC.

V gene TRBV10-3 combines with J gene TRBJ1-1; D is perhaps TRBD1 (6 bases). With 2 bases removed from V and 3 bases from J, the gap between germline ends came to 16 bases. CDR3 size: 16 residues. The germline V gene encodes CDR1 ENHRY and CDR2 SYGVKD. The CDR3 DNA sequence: TGTGCCATCAGTGAGCGTGGAGGGGGGGGTGACACTGAAGCTTTCTTT. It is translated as CAISERGGGGDTEAFF.

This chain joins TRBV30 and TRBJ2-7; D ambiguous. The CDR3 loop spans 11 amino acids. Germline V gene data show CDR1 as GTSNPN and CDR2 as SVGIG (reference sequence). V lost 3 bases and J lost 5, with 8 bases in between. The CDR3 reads CAWSQGNEQYF. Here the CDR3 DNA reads TGTGCCTGGAGCCAAGGAAACGAGCAGTACTTC.

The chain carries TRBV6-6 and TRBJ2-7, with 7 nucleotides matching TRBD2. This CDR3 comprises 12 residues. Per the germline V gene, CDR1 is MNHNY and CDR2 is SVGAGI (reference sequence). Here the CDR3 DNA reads TGTGGAGCGGGGCCGATCTCCTACGAGCAGTACTTC. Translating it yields CGAGPISYEQYF.

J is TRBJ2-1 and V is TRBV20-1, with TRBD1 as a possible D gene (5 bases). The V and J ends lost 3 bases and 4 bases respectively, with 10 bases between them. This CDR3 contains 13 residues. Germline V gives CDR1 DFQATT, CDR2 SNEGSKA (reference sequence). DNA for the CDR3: TGCAGTGCTAGCCCCAACAGGTACAATGAGCAGTTCTTC. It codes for CSASPNRYNEQFF.

The CDR3 DNA follows: TGTGCCAGCAGCCGCACAGGGGGCTCTGAAGCTTTCTTT. As protein: CASSRTGGSEAFF. The rearrangement uses TRBV5-5 and TRBJ1-1, with TRBD1 matching 9 bases. The V segment lost 4 bases and the J segment 6 bases; nucleotides outside the gene matches: 4. Germline V lookup: CDR1 SGHKS, CDR2 YYEKEE (reference sequence). The CDR3 length is 13 residues.

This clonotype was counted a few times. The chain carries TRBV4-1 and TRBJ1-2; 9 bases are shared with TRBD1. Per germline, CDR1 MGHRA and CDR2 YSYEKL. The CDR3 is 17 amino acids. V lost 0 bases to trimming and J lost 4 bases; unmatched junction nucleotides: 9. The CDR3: CASSQDSYGTGSYGYTF. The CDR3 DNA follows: TGCGCCAGCAGCCAAGATTCGTATGGGACAGGGAGCTATGGCTACACCTTC.

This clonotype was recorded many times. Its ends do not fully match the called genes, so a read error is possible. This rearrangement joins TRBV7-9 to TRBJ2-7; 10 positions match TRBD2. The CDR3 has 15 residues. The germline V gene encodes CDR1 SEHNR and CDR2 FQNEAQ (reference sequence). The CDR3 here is CASSLGAGGPYEQYF. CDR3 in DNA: TGCGCCAGCAGCTTGGGAGCGGGAGGGCCCTACGAGCAGTACTTC.

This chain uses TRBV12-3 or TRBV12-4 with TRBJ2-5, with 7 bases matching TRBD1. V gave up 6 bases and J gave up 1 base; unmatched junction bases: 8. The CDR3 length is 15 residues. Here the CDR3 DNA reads TGTGCCAGCAGGCAGGGACAGAGGGTCCAAGAGACCCAGTACTTC. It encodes CASRQGQRVQETQYF.

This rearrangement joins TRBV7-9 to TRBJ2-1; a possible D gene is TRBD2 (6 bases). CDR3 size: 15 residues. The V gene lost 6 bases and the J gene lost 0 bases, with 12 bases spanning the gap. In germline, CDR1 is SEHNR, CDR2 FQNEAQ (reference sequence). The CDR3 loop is CASRIGGTSYNEQFF. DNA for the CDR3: TGTGCCAGCAGGATCGGCGGGACCTCCTACAATGAGCAGTTCTTC.

The CDR3 DNA follows: TGTGCCAGCGGGTATAGGGGGGGCACAGATACGCAGTATTTT. Translated: CASGYRGGTDTQYF. The rearrangement links TRBV12-3 or TRBV12-4 to TRBJ2-3; tentatively, D is TRBD1 or TRBD2 (6 bases each). This CDR3 contains 14 residues. V was pared by 8 bases and J by 1 base, with 13 bases between.

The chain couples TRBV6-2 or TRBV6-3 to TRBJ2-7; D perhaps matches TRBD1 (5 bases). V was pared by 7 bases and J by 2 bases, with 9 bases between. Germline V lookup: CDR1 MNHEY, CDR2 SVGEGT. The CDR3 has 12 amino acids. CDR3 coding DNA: TGTGCCAGCAAAGCAGGGACCTACGAGCAGTACTTC. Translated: CASKAGTYEQYF.

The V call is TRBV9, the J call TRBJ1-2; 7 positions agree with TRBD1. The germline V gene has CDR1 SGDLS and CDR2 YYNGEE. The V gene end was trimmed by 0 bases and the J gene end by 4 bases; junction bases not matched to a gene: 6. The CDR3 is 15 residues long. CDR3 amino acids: CASSVGAGTVYGYTF. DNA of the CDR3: TGTGCCAGCAGCGTAGGAGCCGGGACAGTCTATGGCTACACCTTC.

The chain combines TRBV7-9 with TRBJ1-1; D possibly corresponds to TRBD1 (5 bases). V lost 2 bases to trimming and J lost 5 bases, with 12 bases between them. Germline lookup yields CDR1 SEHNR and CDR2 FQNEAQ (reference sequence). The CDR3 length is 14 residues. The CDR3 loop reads CASSLIGARTEAFF. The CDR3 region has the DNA TGTGCCAGCAGCTTAATAGGGGCGAGGACTGAAGCTTTCTTT.